The entry that follows covers one T cell receptor (beta chain) sequence. Molecular barcoded adaptors covering alpha/delta and beta/gamma chains were used on approximately 440 ng RNA. A single record per CDR3 protein comes from TCRdb applying MiXCR to the reads. The repertoire includes roughly 38,000 distinct CDR3 sequences, over 11% of them detected once, and around 6.5% sits in the top ten. The data are from a study of read filtering for tumor transcriptome and immune sequencing. The ends were cut back, 3 bases at V and 2 bases at J, with 10 bases in the middle. The CDR3 loop spans 14 amino acids. CDR1 and CDR2 from the germline V gene are MDHEN and SYDVKM.

This chain uses TRBV28 with TRBJ2-5; maybe TRBD1 (5 bases). This receptor was identified in a donor at least 40 years old with multiple myeloma. The specimen sequenced was a population of CD138-negative cells sorted from bone marrow. Written as DNA, the CDR3 is TGTGCCAGCAGTTTCATAAGACAGCAAGAGACCCAGTACTTC. Protein sequence: CASSFIRQQETQYF.